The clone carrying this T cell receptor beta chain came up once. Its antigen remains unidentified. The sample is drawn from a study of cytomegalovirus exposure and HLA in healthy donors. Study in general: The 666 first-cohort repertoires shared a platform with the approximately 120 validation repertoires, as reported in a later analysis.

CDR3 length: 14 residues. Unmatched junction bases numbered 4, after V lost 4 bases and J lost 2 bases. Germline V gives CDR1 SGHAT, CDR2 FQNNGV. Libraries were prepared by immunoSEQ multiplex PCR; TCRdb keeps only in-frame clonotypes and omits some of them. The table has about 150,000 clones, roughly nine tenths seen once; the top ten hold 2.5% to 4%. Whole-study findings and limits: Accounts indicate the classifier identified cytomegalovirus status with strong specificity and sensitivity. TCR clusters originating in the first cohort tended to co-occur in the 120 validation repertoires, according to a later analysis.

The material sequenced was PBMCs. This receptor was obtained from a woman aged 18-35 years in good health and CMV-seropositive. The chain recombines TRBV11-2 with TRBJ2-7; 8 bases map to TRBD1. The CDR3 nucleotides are TGTGCCAGCAGCTCGACAGGGGACCCCTACGAGCAGTACTTC. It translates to CASSSTGDPYEQYF.